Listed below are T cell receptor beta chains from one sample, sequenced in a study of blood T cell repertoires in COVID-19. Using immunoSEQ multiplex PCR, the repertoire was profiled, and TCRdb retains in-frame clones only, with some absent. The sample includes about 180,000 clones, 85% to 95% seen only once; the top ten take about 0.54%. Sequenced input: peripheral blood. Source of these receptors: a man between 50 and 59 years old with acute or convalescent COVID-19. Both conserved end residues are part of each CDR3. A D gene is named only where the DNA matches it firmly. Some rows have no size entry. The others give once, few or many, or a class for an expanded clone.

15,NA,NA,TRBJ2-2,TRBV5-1,TGCGCCAGCAGCCGCGACTACCTGAACACCGGGGAGCTGTTTTTT,CASSRDYLNTGELFF
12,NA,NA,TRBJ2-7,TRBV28,TGTGCCAGCCATACAGGGATCGGCGAGCAGTACTTC,CASHTGIGEQYF
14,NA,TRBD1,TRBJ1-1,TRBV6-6,TGTGCCAGCAGTTTCCGACAGGGCGGTACTGAAGCTTTCTTT,CASSFRQGGTEAFF
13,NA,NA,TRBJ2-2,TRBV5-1,TGCGCCAGCAGCTTGGGACTAACCGGGGAGCTGTTTTTT,CASSLGLTGELFF
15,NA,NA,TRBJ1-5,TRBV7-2,TGTGCCAGCAGCTATGGGGGGAGAGGCAATCAGCCCCAGCATTTT,CASSYGGRGNQPQHF
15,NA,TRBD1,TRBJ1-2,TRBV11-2,TGTGCCAGCAGCTTAGCCTACTCGACAGGGGGTTCATGCACCTTC,CASSLAYSTGGSCTF
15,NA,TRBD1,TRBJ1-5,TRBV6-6,TGTGCCAGCAGCTCAGGACAGGGGAACAATCAGCCCCAGCATTTT,CASSSGQGNNQPQHF
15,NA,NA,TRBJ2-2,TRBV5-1,TGCGCCAGCAGCCTCCAGGGCAGGGGCACCGGGGAGCTGTTTTTT,CASSLQGRGTGELFF
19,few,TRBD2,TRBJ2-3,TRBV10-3,TGTGCCATCAGCGATACTAGCGGGAGGGCCAGGGGTAACACAGATACGCAGTATTTT,CAISDTSGRARGNTDTQYF
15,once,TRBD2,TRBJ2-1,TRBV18,TGTGCCAGCTCACCACTAGCGGGAGGCTACAATGAGCAGTTCTTC,CASSPLAGGYNEQFF
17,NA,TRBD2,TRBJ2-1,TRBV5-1,TGCGCCAGCAGCTTGGAAATTAGCGGGGGAGGGTTCGATGAGCAGTTCTTC,CASSLEISGGGFDEQFF
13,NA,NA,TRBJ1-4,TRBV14,TGTGCCAGCAGCCTCTACTTTAATGAAAAACTGTTTTTT,CASSLYFNEKLFF
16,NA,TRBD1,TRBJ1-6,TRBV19,TGTGCCAGTAGTATTTTCGGACAGGGGGCGAATTCACCCCTCCACTTT,CASSIFGQGANSPLHF
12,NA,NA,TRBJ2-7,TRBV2,TGTGCCAGCAGACCCGACAGCTACGAGCAGTACTTC,CASRPDSYEQYF
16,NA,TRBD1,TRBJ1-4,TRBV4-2,TGTGCCAGCAGCCAAGAAGTAGGCAGGGGGAATGAAAAACTGTTTTTT,CASSQEVGRGNEKLFF
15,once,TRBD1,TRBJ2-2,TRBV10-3,TGTGCCATCAGTGATGGGACAGTTAACACCGGGGAGCTGTTTTTT,CAISDGTVNTGELFF